This T cell receptor (beta chain) was found in a study of blood T cell repertoires in COVID-19. Original methodology: Using reference gene primer amplification, nucleated cell counts were estimated. The assay was immunoSEQ multiplex PCR, and TCRdb's table has in-frame clones only and misses some. D and trimming come from the DNA, and the V and J calls and clone size come from that table. The profile shows 50,000 to 60,000 clones, around nine tenths of them singletons. J gave up 5 bases and V 7 bases, and 11 bases lay outside the gene matches. Germline lookup yields CDR1 MNHNY and CDR2 SVGAGI (reference sequence). The CDR3 is 15 residues long.

This receptor was obtained from a man aged 60-69 years with active COVID-19. The source material was peripheral blood. This chain links TRBV6-6 with TRBJ2-5; 9 bases align to TRBD1. CDR3 bases: TGTGCCAGCATACGGGGGACAGGGAGAGAGGAGACCCAGTACTTC. This translates into CASIRGTGREETQYF.